This TCR beta chain is drawn from a study of neurological immune-mediated disorders. V lost 0 bases, J lost 6 bases, and 5 bases stayed unmatched. The length of the CDR3 is 14 residues. Looked up from germline, CDR1 is DFQATT and CDR2 is SNEGSKA (reference sequence). This clonotype was found many times. Via MiXCR, TCRdb re-called the 5' RACE reads, giving one row per CDR3 protein. The repertoire holds 50,000 to 65,000 distinct CDR3 sequences, with around 4.7% as singletons. This sequence originates from a woman aged 50 to 65 with multiple sclerosis. The chain employs TRBV20-1 and TRBJ1-5, with 7 positions matching TRBD1. Input material: PBMCs. CDR3 sequence (DNA): TGCAGTGCTAGAGAACAGGGGATGGGTCAGCCCCAGCATTTT. It yields the protein CSAREQGMGQPQHF.